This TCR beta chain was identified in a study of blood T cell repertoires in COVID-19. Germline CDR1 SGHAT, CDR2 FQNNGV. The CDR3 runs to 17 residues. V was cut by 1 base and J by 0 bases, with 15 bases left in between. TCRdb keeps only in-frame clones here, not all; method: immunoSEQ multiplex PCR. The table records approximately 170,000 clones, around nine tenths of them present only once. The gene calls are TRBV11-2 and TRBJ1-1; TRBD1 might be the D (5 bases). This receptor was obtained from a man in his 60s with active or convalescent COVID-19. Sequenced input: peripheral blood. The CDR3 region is CASSLVALQGMNTEAFF. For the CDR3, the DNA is TGTGCCAGCAGCTTAGTAGCACTGCAGGGTATGAACACTGAAGCTTTCTTT.